This T cell receptor beta chain was sequenced during a study of blood T cells in healthy people across ages (dated by TCRdb to between 2014 and 2017). As for the study more broadly: In model experiments, roughly one uniquely barcoded TCR beta cDNA molecule per two T cells was captured by template switching. The study measured age-related changes in TCR beta repertoire diversity using deep sequencing normalized with unique cDNA molecular identifiers. Donors were grouped into four age groups: young (average approximately 15 years), middle-aged (39), aged (approximately 67) and long-lived (about 89). To avoid experimental bias, donors of different ages were randomly spread across the sequencing lanes. Using the same blood draw, the study looked at two additional independent replicas of 1 million unique cDNA reads for two donors, one aged 18 to 30 and the other aged 80 or older. Summary of the overall study and its limitations: The CMV infection status of donors was not known, potentially confounding age-related changes in expanded clonotypes. Observed TCR beta diversity per million T cells fell roughly linearly with age, and a significant reduction was already apparent by age roughly 41. Because profiling used bulk unsorted PBMCs, naive and antigen-experienced compartments could not be compared conclusively. Estimates of total diversity based on one million sequenced T cells were regarded as lower bounds and as underestimates. The long-lived group showed more naive CD4+ T cells, fewer expanded clones and increased TCR diversity than the aged group, suggesting age selection. A strong correlation was found between observed TCR beta diversity and the percentage of naive T cells measured by flow cytometry.

Donors were a few dozen systemically healthy Caucasian individuals from Russia aged roughly 6 to 90 years. Each donor gave about 9.2 milliliters of peripheral blood, drawn into EDTA-treated Vacutainer tubes. PBMCs were isolated by Ficoll-Paque density-gradient centrifugation, with at least 6 million obtained per sample. Total RNA, at least 5 micrograms per sample, was extracted from PBMCs with Trizol reagent. For every donor, flow cytometry on a PBMC aliquot measured the percentage of naive CD45RAhigh/CD27high T cells. On this clonotype itself: The antigen it recognizes is unknown. No base quality values were provided; no much bigger clone lies one nucleotide off.

The library was obtained by 5' RACE. Sequencing took place on an Illumina HiSeq 2500. A second PCR of roughly 6 to 12 cycles was performed with a sample-barcoded 5' primer and a J-beta primer mix. A template-switch 5' adaptor carrying 12 random nucleotides introduced a unique molecular identifier onto each TCR beta cDNA molecule. Each sample yielded at least 2.5 million CDR3-containing paired-end reads. The Mint cDNA synthesis kit, primed by a TRBC-specific oligonucleotide, was used to synthesize first-strand cDNA from all RNA. After uracil-DNA glycosylase treatment, a first 18-cycle PCR used universal primers M1SS and BC2_uni_R on all cDNA. In the original analysis: For normalization, 1 million high-quality reads were randomly selected from each sample, with every read carrying a distinct molecular identifier. Instead of being binned into consensus sequences, reads with shared molecular identifiers were discarded. CDR3 identification, clonotype clustering and error correction used MiTCR with a Q25 quality threshold and the strictest error-elimination algorithm. Lower-bound total TCR beta diversity was estimated with a nonparametric unseen species model using Euler transformation. TCRdb passed the public sequencing reads through fastp at Q25 and MiXCR, retaining productive beta sequences. When rows share a CDR3 protein, they turn into one entry using the most common DNA and genes. TCRdb assigned the V and J calls; the authors' analysis was not used. The sample table contains roughly 1.7 million distinct CDR3 sequences; only one count was recorded for about 32% of them. Of the sample, 11% is held by the ten largest clones.

This TCR derives from a woman in her 30s in good health. Sequenced sample: blood.

The DNA reads TGTACCACTAGGACAGACAACACCGGGGAGCTGTTTTTT. This translates into CTTRTDNTGELFF. The chain is assembled from TRBV6-1 and TRBJ2-2; possibly the D gene is TRBD1, per 6 matching bases. Measured from the cysteine to the phenylalanine, the CDR3 is 13 residues long. The DNA shown is the 39-base CDR3, in frame from base 1. Based on the germline V gene, the CDR1 and CDR2 sequences are MNHNS and SASEGT.